Listed below are T cell receptor beta chains from one sample, sequenced in a study of spatial heterogeneity in lung cancer. TCRdb fed the 5' RACE reads into MiXCR, producing one record per CDR3 protein. The table lists approximately 11,000 distinct CDR3 sequences, around 5.1% of them singletons. The specimen comprised lung tumor tissue, sampled at surgery. These receptors were taken from a male donor with early-stage non-small cell lung cancer. Each CDR3 is given with its conserved first and last residue. The D gene is left open where the match is weak. The size of a clone is reported for some rows only, either as once, few or many, or as a class for expanded clones.

clone_size | j_call | v_call | d_call | cdr3_aa | cdr3_nt
many | TRBJ2-7 | TRBV12-3/TRBV12-4 | TRBD1 | CASSVSTGVLVEQYF | TGTGCCAGCAGTGTCTCGACAGGGGTTCTGGTCGAGCAGTACTTC
medium-sized | TRBJ1-4 | TRBV19 | TRBD1 | CASSMGQAASEKLFF | TGTGCCAGTAGTATGGGACAGGCCGCTTCTGAAAAACTGTTTTTT
many | TRBJ2-2 | TRBV20-1 | - | CSAPPGSTGELFF | TGCAGTGCCCCCCCCGGGAGCACCGGGGAGCTGTTTTTT
many | TRBJ2-7 | TRBV12-3/TRBV12-4 | TRBD1 | CASSSRSGTGDYEQYF | TGTGCCAGCAGTTCAAGGTCCGGGACAGGGGATTACGAGCAGTACTTC
many | TRBJ2-1 | TRBV6-5 | TRBD1 | CASSYIWTGSSYNEQFF | TGTGCCAGCAGTTACATTTGGACAGGGAGCTCCTACAATGAGCAGTTCTTC
many | TRBJ2-1 | TRBV6-4 | TRBD2 | CASSDSRSGRAEQFF | TGTGCCAGCAGTGACTCAAGAAGCGGGAGGGCTGAGCAGTTCTTC
medium-sized | TRBJ1-4 | TRBV28 | TRBD1 | CASSLGGSREKLFF | TGTGCCAGCAGTCTAGGGGGCAGTCGTGAAAAACTGTTTTTT
many | TRBJ2-5 | TRBV7-6 | TRBD2 | CASSLRIPSGRQETQYF | TGTGCCAGCAGCTTAAGGATCCCTAGCGGGAGACAAGAGACCCAGTACTTC
many | TRBJ1-6 | TRBV28 | - | CASSLGAGFRSPLHF | TGTGCCAGCAGTCTCGGGGCAGGGTTCCGATCACCCCTCCACTTT
medium-sized | TRBJ2-1 | TRBV12-3/TRBV12-4 | - | CASSFTPNEQFF | TGTGCCAGCAGTTTTACCCCCAATGAGCAGTTCTTC
few | TRBJ2-3 | TRBV3-1 | - | CASSQQVSTDTQYF | TGTGCCAGCAGCCAACAGGTCTCAACAGATACGCAGTATTTT
many | TRBJ1-1 | TRBV4-3 | TRBD1 | CASSQGRQGLRTEAFF | TGCGCCAGCAGCCAAGGGAGACAGGGACTTCGGACTGAAGCTTTCTTT
- | TRBJ2-4 | TRBV4-2 | - | CASSASAGPLAKNIQYF | TGTGCCAGCAGCGCCTCAGCGGGTCCGTTAGCCAAAAACATTCAGTACTTC
many | TRBJ2-3 | TRBV10-3 | TRBD1 | CAIDTDRQGRTQYF | TGTGCCATCGATACCGATCGACAGGGGCGTACGCAGTATTTT
many | TRBJ2-7 | TRBV6-2/TRBV6-3 | - | CASSFDLRDVSYEQYF | TGTGCCAGCAGTTTCGATCTCCGGGACGTCTCCTACGAGCAGTACTTC
many | TRBJ2-1 | TRBV29-1 | TRBD1 | CSVEGTGGGEQFF | TGCAGCGTTGAAGGGACAGGGGGCGGGGAGCAGTTCTTC
- | TRBJ1-2 | TRBV7-2 | - | CASSLDPDPIYGYTF | TGTGCCAGCAGCTTAGATCCCGATCCCATTTATGGCTACACCTTC
many | TRBJ2-3 | TRBV7-8 | TRBD1 | CASSLGKTGRDTQYF | TGTGCCAGCAGCTTAGGGAAGACAGGGCGGGATACGCAGTATTTT
many | TRBJ2-5 | TRBV20-1 | - | CSARESSQETQYF | TGCAGTGCTAGAGAAAGCAGCCAAGAGACCCAGTACTTC
many | TRBJ2-7 | TRBV2 | - | CASSYSVEQYF | TGTGCCAGCAGTTACAGCGTCGAGCAGTACTTC
many | TRBJ1-6 | TRBV4-2 | - | CASSQDRGARSPLHF | TGTGCCAGCAGCCAAGATCGAGGGGCCAGGTCACCCCTCCACTTT
- | TRBJ1-2 | TRBV6-1 | - | CASTTGPLTVSYGYTF | TGTGCCAGCACCACCGGGCCGCTGACCGTCTCCTATGGCTACACCTTC
many | TRBJ1-2 | TRBV7-9 | TRBD1 | CASSSEVLTGRSGYTF | TGTGCCAGCAGCTCTGAGGTCCTGACAGGGAGGAGTGGCTACACCTTC
many | TRBJ2-1 | TRBV20-1 | TRBD2 | CSARVQPGLEFAEQFF | TGCAGTGCTAGAGTCCAACCGGGACTAGAGTTCGCTGAGCAGTTCTTC
many | TRBJ2-3 | TRBV6-1 | - | CASIRTGTDTQYF | TGTGCCAGCATTAGGACAGGCACAGATACGCAGTATTTT
many | TRBJ1-1 | TRBV6-1 | - | CASSEQEASTNTEAFF | TGTGCCAGCAGTGAACAGGAGGCCTCCACGAACACTGAAGCTTTCTTT
medium-sized | TRBJ1-6 | TRBV28 | - | CASKRAGSNSPLHF | TGTGCCAGCAAAAGGGCAGGGAGTAATTCACCCCTCCACTTT
- | TRBJ1-2 | TRBV5-1 | TRBD1 | CASSLGTVGISGYTF | TGCGCCAGCAGCCTTGGGACAGTTGGGATCTCGGGCTACACCTTC
many | TRBJ2-1 | TRBV19 | - | CASGGLRAGEQFF | TGTGCCAGTGGGGGACTTAGGGCAGGTGAGCAGTTCTTC
medium-sized | TRBJ2-2 | TRBV3-1 | TRBD2 | CASSQGTGGYTGELFF | TGTGCCAGCAGCCAAGGGACGGGAGGCTACACCGGGGAGCTGTTTTTT
- | TRBJ2-3 | TRBV20-1 | - | CSARDSGHLTDTQYF | TGCAGTGCTAGAGATAGTGGACACCTCACAGATACGCAGTATTTT
many | TRBJ2-5 | TRBV18 | - | CASSRRDSDQETQYF | TGTGCCAGCTCACGGCGGGACAGCGACCAAGAGACCCAGTACTTC
many | TRBJ1-2 | TRBV20-1 | - | CSATGGGLSYGYTF | TGCAGTGCTACCGGGGGTGGGCTCAGCTATGGCTACACCTTC
many | TRBJ2-4 | TRBV3-1 | - | CASSRDPDAKNIQYF | TGTGCCAGCAGCCGAGACCCCGATGCCAAAAACATTCAGTACTTC
many | TRBJ2-7 | TRBV4-1 | - | CASSQILGGEQYF | TGCGCCAGCAGCCAAATTCTAGGGGGGGAGCAGTACTTC
many | TRBJ1-2 | TRBV28 | - | CASSLRDGSGYTF | TGTGCCAGCAGCCTGCGAGACGGGTCTGGCTACACCTTC
many | TRBJ1-5 | TRBV20-1 | - | CSARESRGGRDQPQHF | TGCAGTGCTAGGGAATCCCGGGGGGGTAGAGATCAGCCCCAGCATTTT
many | TRBJ1-2 | TRBV7-9 | - | CASSRRGGYTF | TGTGCCAGCAGTCGACGGGGCGGCTACACCTTC
- | TRBJ2-5 | TRBV5-4 | - | CATQSGLARETQYF | TGTGCCACACAGAGTGGGCTAGCGCGGGAGACCCAGTACTTC
many | TRBJ2-3 | TRBV20-1 | TRBD2 | CSARAPSGGAVFADTQYF | TGCAGTGCTAGAGCTCCTAGCGGGGGGGCCGTATTTGCAGATACGCAGTATTTT
medium-sized | TRBJ2-3 | TRBV20-1 | - | CSASGTSTDTQYF | TGCAGTGCTAGCGGCACTAGCACAGATACGCAGTATTTT
many | TRBJ2-1 | TRBV28 | - | CASTMVREYNEQFF | TGTGCCAGTACAATGGTACGGGAGTACAATGAGCAGTTCTTC
many | TRBJ2-2 | TRBV12-3/TRBV12-4 | TRBD1 | CASSLRQGWTGELFF | TGTGCCAGCAGTCTGCGACAGGGCTGGACCGGGGAGCTGTTTTTT
many | TRBJ2-3 | TRBV28 | TRBD2 | CASPPARGLAGVATQYF | TGTGCCAGCCCCCCGGCGAGGGGACTAGCGGGAGTCGCGACGCAGTATTTT
many | TRBJ2-7 | TRBV20-1 | TRBD2 | CSAGRDAGLAHEQYF | TGCAGTGCTGGAAGGGACGCCGGACTAGCCCACGAGCAGTACTTC
many | TRBJ2-5 | TRBV12-3/TRBV12-4 | - | CASRRDEEETQYF | TGTGCCAGCAGACGGGACGAGGAAGAGACCCAGTACTTC
many | TRBJ2-3 | TRBV4-1 | - | CASSLGDHSSTDTQYF | TGCGCCAGCAGCCTCGGGGACCATTCCAGCACAGATACGCAGTATTTT
many | TRBJ2-3 | TRBV20-1 | - | CSARASGTDTQYF | TGCAGTGCTAGAGCTAGCGGCACAGATACGCAGTATTTT
medium-sized | TRBJ1-2 | TRBV7-8 | TRBD1 | CASSLGTGWYGYTF | TGTGCCAGCAGCTTAGGGACAGGGTGGTACGGCTACACCTTC
many | TRBJ2-3 | TRBV7-8 | TRBD2 | CASSPGTSGGLTDTQYF | TGTGCCAGCAGCCCTGGGACTAGCGGGGGCCTCACAGATACGCAGTATTTT
many | TRBJ1-1 | TRBV29-1 | - | CSVSTGGTGATEAFF | TGCAGCGTTAGTACCGGGGGCACGGGGGCCACTGAAGCTTTCTTT
medium-sized | TRBJ1-1 | TRBV20-1 | - | CSARDRQGGSDTEAFF | TGCAGTGCTAGAGATCGGCAGGGTGGTTCTGACACTGAAGCTTTCTTT
many | TRBJ1-2 | TRBV20-1 | - | CSAEDYGYTF | TGCAGTGCTGAGGACTATGGCTACACCTTC
many | TRBJ1-1 | TRBV6-1 | - | CASSEGQVGAEAFF | TGTGCCAGCAGTGAAGGACAGGTCGGCGCTGAAGCTTTCTTT
many | TRBJ1-2 | TRBV4-3 | TRBD1 | CASSQRQGAGAINYGYTF | TGCGCCAGCAGCCAGAGACAGGGTGCGGGGGCTATAAACTATGGCTACACCTTC
many | TRBJ1-1 | TRBV25-1 | - | CASSPNRFTLNTEAFF | TGTGCCAGCAGTCCTAACAGGTTCACTTTGAACACTGAAGCTTTCTTT
- | TRBJ2-1 | TRBV7-3 | - | CASSPGTSYNEQFF | TGTGCCAGCAGCCCTGGGACCTCTTACAATGAGCAGTTCTTC
many | TRBJ2-4 | TRBV7-9 | - | CASSLLQGNIQYF | TGTGCCAGCAGCTTACTTCAGGGGAACATTCAGTACTTC
few | TRBJ2-4 | TRBV11-3 | TRBD2 | CASSSGGQNIQYF | TGTGCCAGCAGCTCGGGGGGACAAAACATTCAGTACTTC